A single sample is the source of the 26 T cell receptor beta chains below, sequenced in a study of T-cell memory formation after mild COVID-19. TCRdb re-called the 5' RACE reads through MiXCR, storing one row per CDR3 protein. The repertoire holds about 360,000 distinct CDR3 sequences, with roughly an eighth as singletons. Sequenced material: PBMCs or a T cell subset sorted from them (not recorded which). Source of these receptors: a man younger than 35 who had mild COVID-19 (a few samples of this study predate the infection). Cell type and time point are not known.

This clonotype was observed a few times. The V gene is TRBV18, the J gene TRBJ1-5; D is perhaps TRBD1 (6 bases). The CDR3 has 13 amino acids. The germline V and J ends were trimmed by 2 bases and 7 bases, with 9 bases remaining between them. Germline lookup yields CDR1 KGHSH and CDR2 LQKENI. The CDR3 DNA reads as TGTGCCAGCTCACCATGGGGGGGCCAGCCCCAGCATTTT. As protein: CASSPWGGQPQHF.

This clonotype has a count of ten or more. This sequence joins TRBV6-2 or TRBV6-3 and TRBJ2-7; D is ambiguous. Germline loops: CDR1 MNHEY, CDR2 SVGEGT. Trimming left V 6 bases short and J 3 bases short, with 12 bases between. This CDR3 region has 13 residues. The CDR3 here is CASSSQVGYEQYF. CDR3 nucleotide sequence: TGTGCCAGCAGCTCCCAGGTTGGCTACGAGCAGTACTTC.

This sequence joins TRBV6-2 or TRBV6-3 and TRBJ1-1, with D possibly TRBD1 on 6 matching bases. CDR3 size: 13 residues. The germline gives CDR1 MNHEY, CDR2 SVGEGT. V lost 9 bases to trimming and J lost 4 bases, with 15 bases between them. The DNA for the CDR3 is TGTGCCAGTCTGAGGGGGGCAGGCACTGAAGCTTTCTTT. Amino acids: CASLRGAGTEAFF.

The chain has TRBV29-1 and TRBJ2-4, with 9 bases aligning to TRBD2. Germline trimming cut 2 bases from V and 0 bases from J; bases unmatched to any gene: 11. Germline assignment: CDR1 SQVTM and CDR2 ANQGSEA. This CDR3 region has 18 residues. The CDR3 nucleotides read TGCAGCGTTGAATCCCCCGCAGCGACTAGCGGAGCCAAAAACATTCAGTACTTC. Translation gives CSVESPAATSGAKNIQYF.

This clonotype was counted between two and nine times. The J gene is TRBJ1-4, the V gene TRBV20-1; D is unclear. Deletions cut 1 base from V and 0 bases from J, with 24 bases between. The CDR3 sequence is 20 residues long. Germline V gene data show CDR1 as DFQATT and CDR2 as SNEGSKA (reference sequence). The CDR3 nucleotides are TGCAGTGCTAGAGCCTCCATTTCGACCACAAAGGGAGCAACTAATGAAAAACTGTTTTTT. Translating gives CSARASISTTKGATNEKLFF.

This clonotype came up many times. The chain employs TRBV29-1 and TRBJ2-5; unclear D gene. The CDR3 is 10 amino acids. Germline values: CDR1 SQVTM, CDR2 ANQGSEA. The ends were cut back, 6 bases at V and 3 bases at J, with 5 bases in the middle. The CDR3 spells CSVGEETQYF. The CDR3 region has the DNA TGCAGCGTCGGAGAAGAGACCCAGTACTTC.

This clonotype occurred many times. One end of the junction does not line up with germline, which may come from a read error. CDR3 DNA sequence: TGCGCCAGCAGCTTGTACCAAGAGACCCAGTACTTC. This translates into CASSLYQETQYF. This sequence joins TRBV7-9 and TRBJ2-5; D unclear. The CDR3 spans 12 residues. Germline lookup yields CDR1 SEHNR and CDR2 FQNEAQ (reference sequence). Complete variable domain (other parts from reference TRBV7-9 and TRBJ2-5): DTGVSQNPRHKITKRGQNVTFRCDPISEHNRLYWYRQTLGQGPEFLTYFQNEAQLEKSRLLSDRFSAERPKGSFSTLEIQRTEQGDSAMYLCASSLYQETQYFGPGTRLLVL.

This clonotype was observed a few times. The rearrangement uses TRBV7-9 and TRBJ1-1, with a weak D call TRBD1 (5 bases). CDR3 length equals 14 residues. Trimming shortened V by 5 bases and J by 6 bases, and 16 bases separated the two germline ends. Per germline, CDR1 SEHNR and CDR2 FQNEAQ (reference sequence). The CDR3 protein is CASSPRSGVAEAFF. In nucleotides, the CDR3 is TGTGCCAGCAGCCCCCGGTCGGGGGTCGCTGAAGCTTTCTTT.

In this sample, this clonotype turned up a few times. The rearrangement uses TRBV6-2 or TRBV6-3 and TRBJ2-7; D uncertain. The CDR3 runs 13 residues. Germline lookup yields CDR1 MNHEY and CDR2 SVGEGT. V shed 4 bases and J shed 2 bases, with 9 bases lying between them. The CDR3 protein is CASSWTLAYEQYV. The CDR3 DNA follows: TGTGCCAGCAGTTGGACCCTAGCCTACGAGCAGTACGTC.

This clonotype was picked up a small number of times. The chain has TRBV12-3 or TRBV12-4 and TRBJ1-5; 7 bases align to TRBD1. Trimming took 4 bases from V and 7 from J; bases not matched to a gene: 7. This CDR3 has 14 residues. This chain's CDR3 is CASSSNRGYQPQHF. CDR3 nucleotides: TGTGCCAGCAGTTCAAACAGGGGTTACCAGCCCCAGCATTTT.

This clonotype was found many times. The chain has TRBV4-1 and TRBJ2-7; D might be TRBD1 or TRBD2, each matching 6 bases. Germline-derived CDR1 and CDR2 are MGHRA and YSYEKL. Trimming pared 1 base from V and 6 bases from J, leaving 13 bases between. CDR3 length equals 14 residues. CDR3 nucleotides: TGCGCCAGCAGCCAAGTACAGGGAGGTGGCGAGCAGTACGTC. It yields the protein CASSQVQGGGEQYV.

This clonotype was counted a few times. The chain recombines TRBV19 with TRBJ2-7, with D maybe TRBD2 (5 bases). The germline gives CDR1 LNHDA, CDR2 SQIVND (reference sequence). The CDR3 has 15 amino acids. The V gene lost 0 bases and the J gene lost 2 bases, with 11 bases spanning the gap. The CDR3 DNA sequence: TGTGCCAGTAGTATAGATCATGGAGGTCCCTACGAGCAGTACTTC. It encodes CASSIDHGGPYEQYF.

In this sample, this clonotype turned up many times. J is TRBJ2-1 and V is TRBV24-1; the match to TRBD2 covers 16 bases. The CDR3 contains 17 residues. V lost 4 bases to trimming and J lost 5 bases; unmatched junction nucleotides: 4. The germline V gene encodes CDR1 KGHDR and CDR2 SFDVKD. CDR3 nucleotides: TGTGCCACCAGTGACCGAGGGACTAGCGGGGGGGACAATGAGCAGTTCTTC. The encoded protein is CATSDRGTSGGDNEQFF.

This chain joins TRBV3-1 and TRBJ2-5; D call uncertain. CDR3 length equals 12 residues. Germline CDR1 is LGHDT and CDR2 is YNNKEL (reference sequence). Deletions cut 3 bases from V and 4 bases from J, with 6 bases between. In DNA form, the CDR3 reads TGTGCCAGCAGCCAGAGGCGAGAGACCCAGTACTTC. Encoded protein: CASSQRRETQYF.

The chain combines TRBV29-1 with TRBJ1-1, with TRBD1 matching over 7 bases. CDR1 and CDR2 (germline): SQVTM, ANQGSEA. V dropped 6 bases and J dropped 5; count of bases not matched to a gene: 9. The CDR3 extends over 13 amino acids. CDR3 amino acids: CSVQTGERTEAFF. CDR3 coding DNA: TGCAGCGTCCAAACAGGGGAGCGGACTGAAGCTTTCTTT. The full variable domain, with the rest looked up from reference TRBV29-1 and TRBJ1-1, is SAVISQKPSRDICQRGTSLTIQCQVDSQVTMMFWYRQQPGQSLTLIATANQGSEATYESGFVIDKFPISRPNLTFSTLTVSNMSPEDSSIYLCSVQTGERTEAFFGQGTRLTVV.

A few counts support this clonotype. J is TRBJ2-3 and V is TRBV6-5; no definite D call. V was cut by 0 bases and J by 2 bases, with 12 bases left in between. From germline, CDR1 is MNHEY and CDR2 SVGAGI. The CDR3 extends over 16 amino acids. The CDR3, as DNA: TGTGCCAGCAGTTACTCGGGCTCGGTTTTCACAGATACGCAGTATTTT. Protein: CASSYSGSVFTDTQYF.

Many counts were recorded for this clonotype. Written as DNA, the CDR3 is TGCGCCAGCAGCTTGATTCCAGCGGGGGGGCCGGATACGCAGTATTTT. Protein sequence: CASSLIPAGGPDTQYF. This sequence joins TRBV5-1 and TRBJ2-3; 10 nucleotides match TRBD2. The germline gives CDR1 SGHRS, CDR2 YFSETQ. The CDR3 consists of 16 residues. V trimming: 1 base; J trimming: 6 bases; junction bases outside the gene matches: 8.

The V call is TRBV12-3 or TRBV12-4, the J call TRBJ1-5; no firm D call. V dropped 6 bases and J dropped 1 base, with 10 bases sitting between them. The CDR3 runs to 14 residues. The CDR3 DNA sequence: TGTGCCAGCAGCCACCAGCGGAGCAATCAGCCCCAGCATTTT. This translates into CASSHQRSNQPQHF.

There are many counts of this clonotype. The chain is built from TRBV5-4 and TRBJ2-5; 9 bases match TRBD1. V was pared by 4 bases and J by 0 bases, with 4 bases of the junction left unmatched. Germline values: CDR1 SGHNT, CDR2 YYREEE (reference sequence). The CDR3 covers 15 residues. Here the CDR3 reads CASSPTGGYQETQYF. CDR3 DNA: TGTGCCAGCAGCCCGACAGGGGGGTACCAAGAGACCCAGTACTTC.

The chain's CDR3 is CASSWGALGGELFF. CDR3 nucleotides: TGTGCCAGCAGCTGGGGGGCGCTGGGCGGGGAGCTGTTTTTT. V gene TRBV5-5 combines with J gene TRBJ2-2; perhaps D is TRBD1 or TRBD2 (6 bases each). The CDR3 contains 14 residues. V lost 3 bases and J lost 7, with 13 bases in between. Germline-derived CDR1 and CDR2 are SGHKS and YYEKEE (reference sequence).

This clonotype was seen a few times. This chain uses TRBV19 with TRBJ1-1; 7 bases fit TRBD1. Looked up from germline, CDR1 is LNHDA and CDR2 is SQIVND (reference sequence). Unmatched junction bases numbered 13, after V lost 0 bases and J lost 3 bases. The length of the CDR3 is 18 residues. The CDR3 loop is CASSIDHDLGQGDTEAFF. CDR3 nucleotides: TGTGCCAGTAGTATAGATCACGATCTTGGTCAGGGGGACACTGAAGCTTTCTTT.

This clonotype was detected a few times. The genes are TRBV25-1 and TRBJ2-7; 9 bases are a match to TRBD1. The CDR3 length is 14 residues. Trimming removed 3 bases from V and 5 bases from J; junction bases left unmatched: 5. Germline V gene sequence: CDR1 MGHDK, CDR2 SYGVNS. For the CDR3, the DNA is TGTGCCAGCAGTGATCGGGACAGGGACAACGAGCAGTACTTC. Its protein is CASSDRDRDNEQYF.

This clonotype has a handful of counts. The chain is built from TRBV7-9 and TRBJ2-5; no firm D call. The germline CDR1 and CDR2 sequences are SEHNR and FQNEAQ (reference sequence). The CDR3 has 14 amino acids. Trimming removed 5 bases from V and 5 bases from J, with 15 bases in between. The CDR3 loop reads CASSQVAGRETQYF. CDR3 DNA sequence: TGTGCCAGCAGCCAGGTGGCAGGTCGGGAGACCCAGTACTTC.

This sequence joins TRBV20-1 and TRBJ2-5; possible D gene TRBD1, 5 bases. V lost 1 base and J 1 base, leaving 10 bases between the germline ends. The germline gives CDR1 DFQATT, CDR2 SNEGSKA (reference sequence). This CDR3 is built from 14 residues. CDR3: CSARVAGSQETQYF. In DNA, the CDR3 is TGCAGTGCTAGAGTGGCAGGGTCCCAAGAGACCCAGTACTTC.

This clonotype showed up just a few times. The chain is built from TRBV12-3 or TRBV12-4 and TRBJ1-2; TRBD1 matches at 9 bases. The CDR3 spans 13 residues. Trimming cost V 5 bases and J 5 bases; bases outside gene matches: 3. This CDR3 reads CASSIDRGYGYTF. CDR3 in DNA: TGTGCCAGCAGTATTGACAGGGGGTATGGCTACACCTTC.

This chain uses TRBV7-2 with TRBJ1-3, with D tentatively TRBD1 (5 bases). There are 13 residues in the CDR3. Trimming left V 5 bases short and J 4 bases short, with 9 bases between. Germline CDR1 SGHTA, CDR2 FQGNSA. The CDR3 region is CASSAYRGNTIYF. CDR3 nucleotides: TGTGCCAGCAGCGCTTACAGGGGAAACACCATATATTTT.